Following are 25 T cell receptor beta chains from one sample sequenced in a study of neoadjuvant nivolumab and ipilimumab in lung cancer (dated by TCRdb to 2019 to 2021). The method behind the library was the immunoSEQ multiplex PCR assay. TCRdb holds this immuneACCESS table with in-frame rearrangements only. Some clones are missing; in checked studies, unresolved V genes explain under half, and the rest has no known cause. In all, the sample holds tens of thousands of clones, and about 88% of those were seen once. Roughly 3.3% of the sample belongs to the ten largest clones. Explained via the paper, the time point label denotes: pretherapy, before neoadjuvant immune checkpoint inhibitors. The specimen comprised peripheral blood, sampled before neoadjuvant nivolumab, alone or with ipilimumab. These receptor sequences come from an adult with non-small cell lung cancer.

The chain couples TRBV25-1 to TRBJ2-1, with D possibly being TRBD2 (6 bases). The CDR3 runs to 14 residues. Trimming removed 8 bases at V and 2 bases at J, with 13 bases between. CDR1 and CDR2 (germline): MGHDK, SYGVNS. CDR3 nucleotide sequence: TGTGCCAGCGGGGACTTAGTGCCCTACAATGAGCAGTTCTTC. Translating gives CASGDLVPYNEQFF.

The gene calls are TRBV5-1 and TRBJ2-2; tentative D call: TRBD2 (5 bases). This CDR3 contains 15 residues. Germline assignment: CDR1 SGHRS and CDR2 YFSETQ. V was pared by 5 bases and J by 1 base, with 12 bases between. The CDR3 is CASREVLVNTGELFF. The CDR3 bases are TGCGCCAGCAGGGAGGTACTAGTGAACACCGGGGAGCTGTTTTTT.

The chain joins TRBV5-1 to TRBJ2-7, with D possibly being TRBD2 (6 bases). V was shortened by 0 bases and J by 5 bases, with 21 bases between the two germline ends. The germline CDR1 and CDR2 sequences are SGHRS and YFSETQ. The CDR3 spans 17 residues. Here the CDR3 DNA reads TGCGCCAGCAGCTTGGCCATCAGGGAAGCGGGTTTTCACGAGCAGTACTTC. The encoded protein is CASSLAIREAGFHEQYF.

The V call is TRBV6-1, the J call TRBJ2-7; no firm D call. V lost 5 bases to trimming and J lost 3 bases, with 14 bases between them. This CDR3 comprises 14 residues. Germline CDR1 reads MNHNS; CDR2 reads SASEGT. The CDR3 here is CASSLSEVLYEQYF. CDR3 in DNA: TGTGCCAGCAGTCTAAGTGAAGTCCTCTACGAGCAGTACTTC.

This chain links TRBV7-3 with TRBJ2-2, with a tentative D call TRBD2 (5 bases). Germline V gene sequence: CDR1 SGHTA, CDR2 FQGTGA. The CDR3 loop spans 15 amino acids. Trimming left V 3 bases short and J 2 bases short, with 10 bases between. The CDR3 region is CASSFVRDNTGELFF. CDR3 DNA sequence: TGTGCCAGCAGCTTCGTGAGGGATAACACCGGGGAGCTGTTTTTT. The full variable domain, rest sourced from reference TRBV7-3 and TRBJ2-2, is GAGVSQTPSNKVTEKGKYVELRCDPISGHTALYWYRQSLGQGPEFLIYFQGTGAADDSGLPNDRFFAVRPEGSVSTLKIQRTERGDSAVYLCASSFVRDNTGELFFGEGSRLTVL.

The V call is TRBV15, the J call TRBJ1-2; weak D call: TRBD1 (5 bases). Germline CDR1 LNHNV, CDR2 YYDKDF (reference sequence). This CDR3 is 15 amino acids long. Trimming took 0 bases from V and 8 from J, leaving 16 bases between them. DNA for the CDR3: TGTGCCACCAGCAGAGATCCTGGCCAGGGACGAGGCTACACCTTC. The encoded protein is CATSRDPGQGRGYTF.

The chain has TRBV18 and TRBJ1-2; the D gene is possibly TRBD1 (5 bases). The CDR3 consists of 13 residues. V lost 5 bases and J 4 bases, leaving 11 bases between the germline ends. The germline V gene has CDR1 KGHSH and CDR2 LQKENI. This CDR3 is CASSSGTFYGYTF. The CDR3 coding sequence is TGTGCCAGCTCATCCGGGACCTTCTATGGCTACACCTTC.

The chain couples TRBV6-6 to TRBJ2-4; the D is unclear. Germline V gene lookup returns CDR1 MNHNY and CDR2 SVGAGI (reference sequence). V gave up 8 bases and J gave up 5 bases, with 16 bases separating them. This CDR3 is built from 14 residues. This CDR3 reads CASGHGTFQNIQYF. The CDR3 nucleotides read TGTGCCAGCGGCCATGGTACCTTCCAAAACATTCAGTACTTC.

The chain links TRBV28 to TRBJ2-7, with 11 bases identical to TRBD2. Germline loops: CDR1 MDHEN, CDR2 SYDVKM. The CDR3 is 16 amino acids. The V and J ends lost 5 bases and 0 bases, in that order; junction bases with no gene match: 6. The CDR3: CASSPPTSGVSYEQYF. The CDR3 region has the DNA TGTGCCAGCAGTCCCCCGACTAGCGGGGTCTCCTACGAGCAGTACTTC.

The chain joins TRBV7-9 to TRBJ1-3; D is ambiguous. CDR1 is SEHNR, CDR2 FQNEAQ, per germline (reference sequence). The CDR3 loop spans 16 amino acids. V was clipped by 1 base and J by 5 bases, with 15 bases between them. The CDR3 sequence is CASSLEQFRTRNTIYF. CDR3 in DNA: TGTGCCAGCAGCTTAGAGCAGTTTCGGACTAGAAACACCATATATTTT.

The CDR3 nucleotides are TGTGCCAGCAGCCGGGTTACCGGGGAGCTGTTTTTT. It is translated as CASSRVTGELFF. The rearrangement links TRBV7-6 to TRBJ2-2; no definite D call. In germline, CDR1 is SGHVS, CDR2 FNYEAQ. The CDR3 covers 12 residues. V was pared by 5 bases and J by 5 bases, with 6 bases between.

As DNA, the CDR3 is TGCGCCAGCAGCCCAGTCGTGGGACTAGCGGGGCCCGAGCAGTACTTC. This gives the protein CASSPVVGLAGPEQYF. The chain carries TRBV5-1 and TRBJ2-7; the match to TRBD2 covers 13 bases. The germline V gene encodes CDR1 SGHRS and CDR2 YFSETQ. V shed 4 bases and J 6 bases; nucleotides not matched to a gene: 10. The CDR3 has 16 amino acids.

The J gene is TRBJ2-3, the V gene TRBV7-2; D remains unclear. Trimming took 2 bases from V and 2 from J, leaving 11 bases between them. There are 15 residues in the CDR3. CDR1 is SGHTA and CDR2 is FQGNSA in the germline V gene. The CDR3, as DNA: TGTGCCAGCAGCTTATCCCCTACCCTCACAGATACGCAGTATTTT. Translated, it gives CASSLSPTLTDTQYF. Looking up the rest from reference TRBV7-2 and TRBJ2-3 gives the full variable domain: GAGVSQSPSNKVTEKGKDVELRCDPISGHTALYWYRQSLGQGLEFLIYFQGNSAPDKSGLPSDRFSAERTGGSVSTLTIQRTQQEDSAVYLCASSLSPTLTDTQYFGPGTRLTVL.

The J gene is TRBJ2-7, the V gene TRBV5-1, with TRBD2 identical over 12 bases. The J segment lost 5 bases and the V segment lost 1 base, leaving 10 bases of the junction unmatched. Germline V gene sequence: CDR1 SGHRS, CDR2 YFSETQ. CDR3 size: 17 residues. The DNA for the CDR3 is TGCGCCAGCAGCTTGTTGCTAGCGGGAGGGGGTCAGGACGAGCAGTACTTC. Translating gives CASSLLLAGGGQDEQYF.

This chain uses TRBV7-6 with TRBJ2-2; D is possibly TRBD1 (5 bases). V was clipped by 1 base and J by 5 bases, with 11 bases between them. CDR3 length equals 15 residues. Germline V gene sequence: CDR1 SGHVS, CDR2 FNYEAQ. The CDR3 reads CASSLDLGATGELFF. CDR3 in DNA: TGTGCCAGCAGCTTAGATCTTGGGGCTACCGGGGAGCTGTTTTTT. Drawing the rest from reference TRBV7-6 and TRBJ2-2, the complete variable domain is GAGVSQSPRYKVTKRGQDVALRCDPISGHVSLYWYRQALGQGPEFLTYFNYEAQQDKSGLPNDRFSAERPEGSISTLTIQRTEQRDSAMYRCASSLDLGATGELFFGEGSRLTVL.

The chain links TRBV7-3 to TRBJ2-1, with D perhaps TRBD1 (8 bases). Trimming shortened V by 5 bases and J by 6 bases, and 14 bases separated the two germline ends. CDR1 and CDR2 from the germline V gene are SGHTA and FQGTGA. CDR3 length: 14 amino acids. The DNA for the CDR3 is TGTGCCAGCAGCGACAGGGGCGGGGGCAATGAGCAGTTCTTC. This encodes CASSDRGGGNEQFF.

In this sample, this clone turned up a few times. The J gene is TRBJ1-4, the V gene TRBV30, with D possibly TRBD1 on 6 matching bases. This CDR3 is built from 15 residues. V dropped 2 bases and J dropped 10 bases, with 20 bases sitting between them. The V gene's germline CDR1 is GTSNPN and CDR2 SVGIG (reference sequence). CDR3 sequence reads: CAWSNPGAVLGKLFF. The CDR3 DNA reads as TGTGCCTGGAGTAACCCAGGGGCTGTTCTTGGAAAACTGTTTTTT.

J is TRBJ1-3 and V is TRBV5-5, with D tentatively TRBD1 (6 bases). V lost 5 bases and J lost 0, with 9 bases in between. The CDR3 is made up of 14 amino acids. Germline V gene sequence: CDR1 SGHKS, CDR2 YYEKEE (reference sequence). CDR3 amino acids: CASSRQVSGNTIYF. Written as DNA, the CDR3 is TGTGCCAGCAGTCGACAGGTCTCTGGAAACACCATATATTTT.

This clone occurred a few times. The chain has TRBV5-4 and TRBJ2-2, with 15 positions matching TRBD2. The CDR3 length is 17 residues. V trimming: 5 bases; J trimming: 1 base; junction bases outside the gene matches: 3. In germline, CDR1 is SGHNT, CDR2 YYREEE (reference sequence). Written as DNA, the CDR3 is TGTGCCAGCAGGTCGGGACTAGCGGGAGGGAACACCGGGGAGCTGTTTTTT. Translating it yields CASRSGLAGGNTGELFF.

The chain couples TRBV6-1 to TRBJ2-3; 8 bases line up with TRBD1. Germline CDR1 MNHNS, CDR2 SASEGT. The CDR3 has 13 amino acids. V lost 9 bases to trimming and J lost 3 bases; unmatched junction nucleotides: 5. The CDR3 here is CASTDRETDTQYF. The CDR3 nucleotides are TGTGCCAGTACGGACAGGGAAACAGATACGCAGTATTTT.

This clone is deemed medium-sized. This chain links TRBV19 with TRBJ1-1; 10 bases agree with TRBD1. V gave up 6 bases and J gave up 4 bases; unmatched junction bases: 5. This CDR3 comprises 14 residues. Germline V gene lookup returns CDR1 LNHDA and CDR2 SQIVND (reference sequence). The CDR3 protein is CASRTGQGITEAFF. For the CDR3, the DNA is TGTGCCAGTAGGACGGGACAGGGGATCACTGAAGCTTTCTTT.

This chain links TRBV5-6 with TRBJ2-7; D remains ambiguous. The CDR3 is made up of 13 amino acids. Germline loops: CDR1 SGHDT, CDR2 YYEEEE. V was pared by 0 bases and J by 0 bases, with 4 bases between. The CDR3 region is CASSLGSSYEQYF. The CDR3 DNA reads TGTGCCAGCAGCTTGGGGAGCTCCTACGAGCAGTACTTC.

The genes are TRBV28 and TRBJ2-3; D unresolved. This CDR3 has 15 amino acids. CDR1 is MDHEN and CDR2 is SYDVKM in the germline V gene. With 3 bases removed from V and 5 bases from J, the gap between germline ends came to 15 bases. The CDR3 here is CASSLGPRVKDTQYF. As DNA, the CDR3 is TGTGCCAGCAGTTTGGGCCCCCGGGTAAAAGATACGCAGTATTTT.

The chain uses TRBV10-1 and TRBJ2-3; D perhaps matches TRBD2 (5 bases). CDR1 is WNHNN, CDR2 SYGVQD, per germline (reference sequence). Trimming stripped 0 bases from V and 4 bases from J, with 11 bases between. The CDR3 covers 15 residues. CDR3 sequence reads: CASSESAGKADTQYF. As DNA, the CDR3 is TGCGCCAGCAGTGAGTCCGCGGGTAAGGCAGATACGCAGTATTTT.

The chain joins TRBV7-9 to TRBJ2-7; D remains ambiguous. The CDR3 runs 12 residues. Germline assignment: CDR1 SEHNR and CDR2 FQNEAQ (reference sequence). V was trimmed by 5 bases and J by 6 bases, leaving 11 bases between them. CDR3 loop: CASSPPRGEQYF. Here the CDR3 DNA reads TGTGCCAGCAGCCCCCCCCGAGGCGAGCAGTACTTC.